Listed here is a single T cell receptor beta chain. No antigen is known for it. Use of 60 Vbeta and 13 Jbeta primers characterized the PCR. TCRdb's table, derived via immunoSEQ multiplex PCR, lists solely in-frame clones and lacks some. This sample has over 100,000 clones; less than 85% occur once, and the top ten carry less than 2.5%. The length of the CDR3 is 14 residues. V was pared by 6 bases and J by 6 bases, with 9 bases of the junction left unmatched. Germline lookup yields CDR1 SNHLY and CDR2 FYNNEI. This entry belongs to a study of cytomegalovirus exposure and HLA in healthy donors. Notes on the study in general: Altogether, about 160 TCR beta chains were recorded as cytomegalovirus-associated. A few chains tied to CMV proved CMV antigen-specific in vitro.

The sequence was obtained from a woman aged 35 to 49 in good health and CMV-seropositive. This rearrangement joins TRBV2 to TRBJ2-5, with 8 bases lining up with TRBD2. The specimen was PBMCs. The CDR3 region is CASRPAGVGKTQYF. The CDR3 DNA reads TGTGCCAGCAGACCAGCGGGAGTAGGAAAGACCCAGTACTTC. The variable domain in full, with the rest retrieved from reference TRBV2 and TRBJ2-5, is EPEVTQTPSHQVTQMGQEVILRCVPISNHLYFYWYRQILGQKVEFLVSFYNNEISEKSEIFDDQFSVERPDGSNFTLKIRSTKLEDSAMYFCASRPAGVGKTQYFGPGTRLLVL.